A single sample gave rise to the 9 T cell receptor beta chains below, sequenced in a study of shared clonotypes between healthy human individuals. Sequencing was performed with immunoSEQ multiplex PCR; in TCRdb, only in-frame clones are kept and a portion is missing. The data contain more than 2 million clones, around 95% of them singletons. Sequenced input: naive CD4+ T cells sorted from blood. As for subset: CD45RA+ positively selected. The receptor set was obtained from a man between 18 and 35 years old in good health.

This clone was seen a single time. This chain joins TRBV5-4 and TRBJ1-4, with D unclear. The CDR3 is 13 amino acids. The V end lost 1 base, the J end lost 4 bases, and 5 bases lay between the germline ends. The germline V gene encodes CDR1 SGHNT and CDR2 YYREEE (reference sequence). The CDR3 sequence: CASSLSSNEKLFF. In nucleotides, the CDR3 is TGTGCCAGCAGCTTGTCCAGTAATGAAAAACTGTTTTTT.

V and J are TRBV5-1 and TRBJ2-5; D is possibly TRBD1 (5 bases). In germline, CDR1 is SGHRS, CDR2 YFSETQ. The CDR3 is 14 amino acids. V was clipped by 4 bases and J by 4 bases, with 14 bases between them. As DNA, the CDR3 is TGCGCCAGCAGCCCTCAGGGAATTGGAGAGACCCAGTACTTC. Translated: CASSPQGIGETQYF.

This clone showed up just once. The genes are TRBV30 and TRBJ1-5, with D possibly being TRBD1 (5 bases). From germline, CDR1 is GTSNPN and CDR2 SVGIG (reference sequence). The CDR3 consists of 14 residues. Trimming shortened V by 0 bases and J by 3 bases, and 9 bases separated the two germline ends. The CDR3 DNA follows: TGTGCCTGGAGTGTAACAGGAAACAATCAGCCCCAGCATTTT. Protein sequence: CAWSVTGNNQPQHF.

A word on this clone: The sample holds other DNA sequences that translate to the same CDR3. The CDR3 nucleotides are TGCGCCAGCAGCTCAACAGGGGGTGGCGAGACCCAGTACTTC. Translated: CASSSTGGGETQYF. The chain employs TRBV5-1 and TRBJ2-5; 8 bases match TRBD1. In germline, CDR1 is SGHRS, CDR2 YFSETQ. The CDR3 is made up of 14 amino acids. The junction had 6 bases not matched to a gene; V was cut back by 3 bases and J by 5 bases. The variable domain in full, with the rest retrieved from reference TRBV5-1 and TRBJ2-5, is KAGVTQTPRYLIKTRGQQVTLSCSPISGHRSVSWYQQTPGQGLQFLFEYFSETQRNKGNFPGRFSGRQFSNSRSEMNVSTLELGDSALYLCASSSTGGGETQYFGPGTRLLVL.

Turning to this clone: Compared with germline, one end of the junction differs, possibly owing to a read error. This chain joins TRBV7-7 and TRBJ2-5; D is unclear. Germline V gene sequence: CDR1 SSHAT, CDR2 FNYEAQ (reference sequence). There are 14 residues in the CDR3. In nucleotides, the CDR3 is TGTGCTAGCAGCTTAGGTATATCCGGGGAGACCCAGTACTTC. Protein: CASSLGISGETQYF.

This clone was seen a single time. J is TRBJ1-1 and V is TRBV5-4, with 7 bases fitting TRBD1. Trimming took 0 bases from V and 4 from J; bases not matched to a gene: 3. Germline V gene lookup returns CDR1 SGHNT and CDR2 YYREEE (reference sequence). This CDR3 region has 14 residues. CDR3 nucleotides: TGTGCCAGCAGCTTGGTAGGGGGCACCACTGAAGCTTTCTTT. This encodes CASSLVGGTTEAFF.

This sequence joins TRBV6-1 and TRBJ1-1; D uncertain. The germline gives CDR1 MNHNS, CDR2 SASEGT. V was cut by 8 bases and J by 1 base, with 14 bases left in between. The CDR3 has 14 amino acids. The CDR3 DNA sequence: TGTGCCAGCCATAAGGACCTAAAGAACACTGAAGCTTTCTTT. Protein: CASHKDLKNTEAFF.

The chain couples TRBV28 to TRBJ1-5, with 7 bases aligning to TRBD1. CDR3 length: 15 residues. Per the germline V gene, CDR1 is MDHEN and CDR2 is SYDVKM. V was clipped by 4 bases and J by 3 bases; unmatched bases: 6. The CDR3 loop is CASSSTGVSNQPQHF. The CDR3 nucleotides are TGTGCCAGCAGTTCCACAGGGGTCTCCAATCAGCCCCAGCATTTT.

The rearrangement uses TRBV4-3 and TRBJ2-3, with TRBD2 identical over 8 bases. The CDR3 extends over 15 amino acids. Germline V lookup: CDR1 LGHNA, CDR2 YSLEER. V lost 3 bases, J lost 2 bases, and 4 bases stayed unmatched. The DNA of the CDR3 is TGCGCCAGCAGCCACTTAGCGGGGAACACAGATACGCAGTATTTT. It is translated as CASSHLAGNTDTQYF.